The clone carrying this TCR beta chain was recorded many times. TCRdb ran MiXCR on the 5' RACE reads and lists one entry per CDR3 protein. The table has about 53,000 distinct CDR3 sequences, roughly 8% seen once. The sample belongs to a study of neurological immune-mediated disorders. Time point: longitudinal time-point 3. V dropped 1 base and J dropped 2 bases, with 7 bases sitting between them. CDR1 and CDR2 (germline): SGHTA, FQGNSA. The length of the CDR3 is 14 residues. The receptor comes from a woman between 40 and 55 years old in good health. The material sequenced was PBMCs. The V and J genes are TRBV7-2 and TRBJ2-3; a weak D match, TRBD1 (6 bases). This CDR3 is CASSLGTATDTQYF. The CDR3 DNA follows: TGTGCCAGCAGCTTAGGGACAGCCACAGATACGCAGTATTTT.